The 6 T cell receptor beta chains below were found in one sample sequenced in a study of T cell responses to AZD1222 COVID-19 vaccine (dated by TCRdb to 2020 to 2023). Library construction relied on the immunoSEQ multiplex PCR assay. As stored in TCRdb, this immuneACCESS dataset retains in-frame rearrangements with V and J assigned. A fraction of the clones does not appear; measured against another copy, unresolved V genes explain less than half of the discrepancy, and the remainder lacks a known reason. The sample table holds roughly 130,000 clones, of which around 90% were seen once. The top ten clones comprise about 3% of the sample. The intended sense of this specimen's time point label: baseline before first vaccination. Material: peripheral blood, obtained on day 0 of AZD1222 vaccination. Receptor source: an adult in good health.

V usage is TRBV5-4 and J usage is TRBJ2-7; the D gene is possibly TRBD1 (5 bases). The CDR3 totals 13 residues. Germline CDR1 is SGHNT and CDR2 is YYREEE (reference sequence). V was shortened by 0 bases and J by 5 bases, with 9 bases between the two germline ends. In DNA form, the CDR3 reads TGTGCCAGCAGCTTGGGCCAGGGCAACGAGCAGTACTTC. The encoded protein is CASSLGQGNEQYF.

This chain links TRBV6-6 with TRBJ1-1, with unresolved D. Trimming pared 5 bases from V and 6 bases from J, leaving 10 bases between. This CDR3 region has 12 residues. Germline CDR1 and CDR2: MNHNY and SVGAGI (reference sequence). The CDR3 coding sequence is TGTGCCAGCAGTCACGGAACAGCTGAAGCTTTCTTT. This codes for CASSHGTAEAFF.

The gene calls are TRBV7-7 and TRBJ2-1, with TRBD2 matching 7 bases. The CDR3 contains 15 residues. The germline gives CDR1 SSHAT, CDR2 FNYEAQ (reference sequence). The V gene end was trimmed by 1 base and the J gene end by 5 bases; junction bases not matched to a gene: 5. The CDR3 sequence is CASSLGEREHNEQFF. As DNA, the CDR3 is TGTGCCAGCAGCTTAGGCGAGCGGGAACACAATGAGCAGTTCTTC.

This chain connects TRBV11-2 to TRBJ2-2, with D uncertain. The V gene lost 5 bases and the J gene lost 6 bases, with 13 bases spanning the gap. This CDR3 region has 14 residues. CDR1 SGHAT and CDR2 FQNNGV come from the germline V gene. CDR3 amino acids: CASSPGPSPGELFF. CDR3 bases: TGTGCCAGCAGCCCCGGGCCATCTCCCGGGGAGCTGTTTTTT.

The chain uses TRBV18 and TRBJ2-7; no definite D call. CDR3 length equals 12 residues. With 2 bases removed from V and 2 bases from J, the gap between germline ends came to 4 bases. CDR1 is KGHSH, CDR2 LQKENI, per germline. CDR3 sequence: CASSPATYEQYF. CDR3 sequence (DNA): TGTGCCAGCTCACCAGCAACCTACGAGCAGTACTTC.

This chain links TRBV19 with TRBJ2-1; D ambiguous. Germline assignment: CDR1 LNHDA and CDR2 SQIVND (reference sequence). The CDR3 covers 13 residues. Trimming stripped 1 base from V and 5 bases from J, with 6 bases between. In DNA, the CDR3 is TGTGCCAGTAGTATAGGGCCGAACAATGAGCAGTTCTTC. Its protein is CASSIGPNNEQFF.